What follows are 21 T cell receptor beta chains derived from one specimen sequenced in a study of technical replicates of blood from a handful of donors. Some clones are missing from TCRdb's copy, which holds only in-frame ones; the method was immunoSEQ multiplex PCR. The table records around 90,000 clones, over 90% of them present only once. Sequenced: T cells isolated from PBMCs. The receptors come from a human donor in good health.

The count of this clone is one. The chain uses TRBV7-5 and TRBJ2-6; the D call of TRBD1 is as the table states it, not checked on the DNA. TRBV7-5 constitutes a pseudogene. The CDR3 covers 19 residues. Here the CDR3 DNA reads TGTGTCAGAAGCATAAGACCGGGACAGGGGACATCTGGGGCCAACGTCCTGACTTTC. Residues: CVRSIRPGQGTSGANVLTF.

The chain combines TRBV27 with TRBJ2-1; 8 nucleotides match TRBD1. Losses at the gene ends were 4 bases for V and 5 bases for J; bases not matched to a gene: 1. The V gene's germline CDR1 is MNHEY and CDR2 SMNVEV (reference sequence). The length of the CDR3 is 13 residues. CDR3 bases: TGTGCCAGCAGTTGGGGACAGGACAATGAGCAGTTCTTC. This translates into CASSWGQDNEQFF.

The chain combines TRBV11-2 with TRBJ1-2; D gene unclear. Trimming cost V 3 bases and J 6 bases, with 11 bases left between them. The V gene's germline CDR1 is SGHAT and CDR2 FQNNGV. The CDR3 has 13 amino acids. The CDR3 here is CASSFVEYHGYTF. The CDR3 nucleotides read TGTGCCAGCAGCTTTGTAGAATATCATGGCTACACCTTC.

The CDR3 nucleotides are TGTGCCAGCAGCCAAACGACCTTTCGGGGCAATGAGCAGTTCTTC. Protein: CASSQTTFRGNEQFF. The rearrangement uses TRBV4-2 and TRBJ2-1; maybe TRBD2 (5 bases). Deletions cut 2 bases from V and 6 bases from J, with 14 bases between. Germline V gene sequence: CDR1 LGHNA, CDR2 YNFKEQ. This CDR3 contains 15 residues.

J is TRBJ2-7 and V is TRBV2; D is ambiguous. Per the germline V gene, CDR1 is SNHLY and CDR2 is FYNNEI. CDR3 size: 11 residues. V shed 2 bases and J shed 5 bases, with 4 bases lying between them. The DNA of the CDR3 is TGTGCCAGCAGTGAACGGGACGAGCAGTACTTC. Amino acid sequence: CASSERDEQYF. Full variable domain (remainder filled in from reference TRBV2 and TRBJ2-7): EPEVTQTPSHQVTQMGQEVILRCVPISNHLYFYWYRQILGQKVEFLVSFYNNEISEKSEIFDDQFSVERPDGSNFTLKIRSTKLEDSAMYFCASSERDEQYFGPGTRLTVT.

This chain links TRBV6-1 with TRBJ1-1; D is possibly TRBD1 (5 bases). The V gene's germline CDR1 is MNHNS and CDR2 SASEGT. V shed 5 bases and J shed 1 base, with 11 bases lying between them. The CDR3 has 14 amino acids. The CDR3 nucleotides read TGTGCCAGCAGTTCCCAGGGTCCGAACACTGAAGCTTTCTTT. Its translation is CASSSQGPNTEAFF.

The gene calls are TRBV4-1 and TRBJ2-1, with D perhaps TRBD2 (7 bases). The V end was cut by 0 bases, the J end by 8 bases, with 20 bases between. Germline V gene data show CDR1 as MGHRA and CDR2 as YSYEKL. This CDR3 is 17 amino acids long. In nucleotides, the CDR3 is TGCGCCAGCAGCCAAGAGCTAAGGTGGGAGGGGGGCGATGAGCAGTTCTTC. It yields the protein CASSQELRWEGGDEQFF.

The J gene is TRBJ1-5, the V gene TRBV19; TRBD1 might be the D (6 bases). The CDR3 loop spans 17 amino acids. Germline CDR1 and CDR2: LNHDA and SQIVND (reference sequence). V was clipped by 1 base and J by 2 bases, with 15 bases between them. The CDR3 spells CASSIARGGGGNQPQHF. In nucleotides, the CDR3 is TGTGCCAGTAGTATAGCCCGGGGAGGGGGGGGCAATCAGCCCCAGCATTTT.

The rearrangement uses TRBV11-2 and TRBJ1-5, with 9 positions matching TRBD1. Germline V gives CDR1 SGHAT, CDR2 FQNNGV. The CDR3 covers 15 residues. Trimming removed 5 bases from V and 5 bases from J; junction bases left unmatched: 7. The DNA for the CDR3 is TGTGCCAGCAGCCTGGGACAGGGAACTTATCAGCCCCAGCATTTT. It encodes CASSLGQGTYQPQHF.

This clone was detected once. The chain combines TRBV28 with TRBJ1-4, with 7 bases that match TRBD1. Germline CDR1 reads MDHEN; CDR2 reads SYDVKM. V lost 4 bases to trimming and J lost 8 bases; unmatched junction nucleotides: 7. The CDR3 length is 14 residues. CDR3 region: CASSSQGYGEKLFF. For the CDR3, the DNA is TGTGCCAGCAGTTCACAGGGGTATGGAGAAAAACTGTTTTTT.

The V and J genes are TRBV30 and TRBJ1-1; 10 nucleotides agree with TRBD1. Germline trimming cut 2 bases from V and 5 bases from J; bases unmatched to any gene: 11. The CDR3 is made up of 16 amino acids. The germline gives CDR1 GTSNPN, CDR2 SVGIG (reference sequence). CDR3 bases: TGTGCCTGGAGTCGCTTCAACCGGGACAGGGGAACTGAAGCTTTCTTT. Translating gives CAWSRFNRDRGTEAFF.

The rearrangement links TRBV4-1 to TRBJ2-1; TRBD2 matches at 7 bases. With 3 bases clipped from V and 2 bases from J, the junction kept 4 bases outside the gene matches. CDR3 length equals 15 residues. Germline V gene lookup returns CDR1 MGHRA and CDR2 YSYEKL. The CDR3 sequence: CASSQRAGPYNEQFF. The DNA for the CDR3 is TGCGCCAGCAGCCAGAGAGCGGGGCCCTACAATGAGCAGTTCTTC.

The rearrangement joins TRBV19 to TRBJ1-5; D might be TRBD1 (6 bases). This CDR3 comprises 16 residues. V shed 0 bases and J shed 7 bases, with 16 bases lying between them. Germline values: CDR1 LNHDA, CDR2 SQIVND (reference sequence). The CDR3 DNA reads TGTGCCAGTAGTATAGAGGGCTGGGGGCGGGCACAGCCCCAGCATTTT. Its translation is CASSIEGWGRAQPQHF.

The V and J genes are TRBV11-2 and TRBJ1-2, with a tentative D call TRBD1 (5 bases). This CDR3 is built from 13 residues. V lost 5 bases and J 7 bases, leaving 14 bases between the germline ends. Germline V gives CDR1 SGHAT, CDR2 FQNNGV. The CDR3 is CASSPVVRAGYTF. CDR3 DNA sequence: TGTGCCAGCAGCCCCGTGGTCAGGGCTGGCTACACCTTC.

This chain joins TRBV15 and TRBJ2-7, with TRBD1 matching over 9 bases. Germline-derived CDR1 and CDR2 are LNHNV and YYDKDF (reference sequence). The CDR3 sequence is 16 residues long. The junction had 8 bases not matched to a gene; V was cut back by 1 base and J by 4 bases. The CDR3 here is CATSRGPGTGLYEQYF. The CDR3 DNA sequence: TGTGCCACCAGCAGAGGCCCCGGGACAGGGCTTTACGAGCAGTACTTC.

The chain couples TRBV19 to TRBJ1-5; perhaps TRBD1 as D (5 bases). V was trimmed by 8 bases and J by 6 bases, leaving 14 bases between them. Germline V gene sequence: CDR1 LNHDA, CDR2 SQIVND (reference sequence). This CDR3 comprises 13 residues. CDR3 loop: CASLARVGQPQHF. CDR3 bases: TGTGCCAGTCTCGCCAGGGTTGGTCAGCCCCAGCATTTT.

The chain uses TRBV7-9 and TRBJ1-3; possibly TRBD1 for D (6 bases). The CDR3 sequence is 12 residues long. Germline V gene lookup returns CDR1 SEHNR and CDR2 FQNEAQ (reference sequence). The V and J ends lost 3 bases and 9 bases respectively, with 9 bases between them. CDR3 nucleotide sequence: TGTGCCAGCAGCTTGGTAGGGGGCACCATATATTTT. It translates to CASSLVGGTIYF. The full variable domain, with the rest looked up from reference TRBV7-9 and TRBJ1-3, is DTGVSQNPRHKITKRGQNVTFRCDPISEHNRLYWYRQTLGQGPEFLTYFQNEAQLEKSRLLSDRFSAERPKGSFSTLEIQRTEQGDSAMYLCASSLVGGTIYFGEGSWLTVV.

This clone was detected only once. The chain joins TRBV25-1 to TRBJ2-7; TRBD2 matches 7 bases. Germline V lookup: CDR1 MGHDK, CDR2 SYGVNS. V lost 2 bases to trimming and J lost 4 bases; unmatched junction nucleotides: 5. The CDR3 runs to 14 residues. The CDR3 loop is CASSEQRERYEQYF. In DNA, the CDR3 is TGTGCCAGCAGTGAACAGCGGGAAAGGTACGAGCAGTACTTC.

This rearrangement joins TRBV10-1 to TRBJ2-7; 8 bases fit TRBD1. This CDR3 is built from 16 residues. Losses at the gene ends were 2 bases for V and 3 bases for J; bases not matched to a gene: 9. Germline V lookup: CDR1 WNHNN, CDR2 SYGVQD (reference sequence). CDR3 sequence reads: CASSEGVGDRRYEQYF. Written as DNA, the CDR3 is TGCGCCAGCAGTGAGGGAGTTGGGGACAGGCGCTACGAGCAGTACTTC.

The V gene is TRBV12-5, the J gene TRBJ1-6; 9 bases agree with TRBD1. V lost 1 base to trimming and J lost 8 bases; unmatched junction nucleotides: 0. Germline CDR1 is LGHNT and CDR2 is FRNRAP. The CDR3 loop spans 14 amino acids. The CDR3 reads CASGLGTGDSPLHF. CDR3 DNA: TGTGCTAGTGGTTTGGGGACAGGGGATTCACCCCTCCACTTT.

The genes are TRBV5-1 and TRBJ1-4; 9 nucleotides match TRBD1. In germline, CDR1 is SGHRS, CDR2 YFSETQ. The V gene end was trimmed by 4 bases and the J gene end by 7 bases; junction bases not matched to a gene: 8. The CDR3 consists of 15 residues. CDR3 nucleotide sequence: TGCGCCAGCAGCCTTTCCGGGACAGGGAGTGAAAAACTGTTTTTT. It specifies CASSLSGTGSEKLFF.